This is a list of T cell receptor beta chains from one sample in a study of T-cell reconstitution after alpha-beta-depleted transplantation in children. TCRdb itself ran the PCR reads through MiXCR, one entry per CDR3 protein. The sample has a few hundred thousand distinct CDR3 sequences; 10% are singletons. The source was PBMCs from the stem cell graft donor, collected from the stem cell graft. Receptors originate from a human donor who donated a stem cell graft to a child with acute lymphoblastic leukemia. The CDR3 runs from the conserved cysteine through the conserved F or W.

CAGETGMNTEAFF,TRBV7-9,13,TRBJ1-1
CSARDARRQFYEQYF,TRBV20-1,15,TRBJ2-7
CASSSRTGQNQPQHF,TRBV7-8,15,TRBJ1-5
CAWSVGAHQETQYF,TRBV30,14,TRBJ2-5
CASSHPITTGGDIQYF,TRBV4-1,16,TRBJ2-4
CASSLSLGLGGFEQYF,TRBV7-2,16,TRBJ2-7
CASSLTQGYTDTQYF,TRBV7-9,15,TRBJ2-3
CASSLAGEAFF,TRBV12-3/TRBV12-4,11,TRBJ1-1
CASSASSTSGFYNEQFF,TRBV7-9,17,TRBJ2-1
CAGIPSDRSQNTEAFF,TRBV7-9,16,TRBJ1-1
CASSSSGSGYEQYF,TRBV7-2,14,TRBJ2-7
CSAREEGQLNTEAFF,TRBV20-1,15,TRBJ1-1
CASRITTSTDNEQFF,TRBV7-2,15,TRBJ2-1
CSAKGTSGSSAYEQYF,TRBV20-1,16,TRBJ2-7
CASSLSLRPGGFTEAFF,TRBV27,17,TRBJ1-1
CASSQETGFGGMVAFF,TRBV4-1,16,TRBJ1-1
CASTLGGETQYF,TRBV27,12,TRBJ2-5
CASGAPPNEQYF,TRBV6-2/TRBV6-3,12,TRBJ2-7
CASSFLQGYTYEQYF,TRBV27,15,TRBJ2-7
CASSSSPGTGLDGYTF,TRBV5-6,16,TRBJ1-2
CAWSVGFSGQYNEQFF,TRBV30,16,TRBJ2-1
CASSLEGLPYTF,TRBV7-2,12,TRBJ1-2
CSARLLASEQYF,TRBV20-1,12,TRBJ2-7
CASSARRDRGYGYTF,TRBV4-1,15,TRBJ1-2
CASSIRLAGYNEQFF,TRBV9,15,TRBJ2-1
CASSPQGASGANVLTF,TRBV18,16,TRBJ2-6
CASSQGTQQETQYF,TRBV3-1,14,TRBJ2-5
CASSLKSGDYNEQFF,TRBV7-9,15,TRBJ2-1
CASSLQRSTTEAFF,TRBV7-9,14,TRBJ1-1
CASSYTGQETQYF,TRBV6-6,13,TRBJ2-5
CASRPRQASTDTQYF,TRBV5-1,15,TRBJ2-3
CSVAPGGNQPQHF,TRBV29-1,13,TRBJ1-5
CASSTRRSGSYNEQFF,TRBV7-2,16,TRBJ2-1
CSVEDEKGLAGGGFEQYF,TRBV29-1,18,TRBJ2-7
CASSQAVAGANQPQHF,TRBV4-1,16,TRBJ1-5
CSARVAGSTNEQFF,TRBV20-1,14,TRBJ2-1
CASSPDRGGTGELFF,TRBV6-1,15,TRBJ2-2
CSVVTGSSYEQYF,TRBV29-1,13,TRBJ2-7
CSASGTGGHNEQFF,TRBV29-1,14,TRBJ2-1
CASSLLTGDEQYF,TRBV27,13,TRBJ2-7
CSAPDVETQYF,TRBV20-1,11,TRBJ2-5
CASSHGTDSYNEQFF,TRBV5-1,15,TRBJ2-1
CASSQDFGLAGHEQFF,TRBV4-1,16,TRBJ2-1
CASSFSGYSYEQYF,TRBV27,14,TRBJ2-7
CSVRGSRRDSTNHGETQYF,TRBV29-1,19,TRBJ2-5
CASSLLAGYRTQYF,TRBV27,14,TRBJ2-5